This T cell receptor beta chain was recovered during a study of cytomegalovirus exposure and HLA in healthy donors. Study observations and caveats: It was only CMV serostatus that was available as immune exposure information. A few V segments could not be told apart, such as TRBV6-2 and TRBV6-3, and were left out.

Concerning this clone itself: Its specificity is not known.

The V segment lost 8 bases and the J segment 1 base; nucleotides outside the gene matches: 9. CDR3 length: 15 residues. The germline gives CDR1 MNHEY, CDR2 SVGAGI. A multiplex PCR was run with 60 Vbeta primers and 13 Jbeta primers. TCRdb's table, derived via immunoSEQ multiplex PCR, lists solely in-frame clones and lacks some. The sample consists of 90,000 to 120,000 clones, approximately 81% of them appearing once. The TCR sequence derives from a male donor in good health and CMV-seropositive. The chain combines TRBV6-5 with TRBJ2-3; 7 positions agree with TRBD2. The sequencing sample was made of PBMCs. The CDR3 DNA reads TGTGCCAGCGGGGGGGAGCGGGGACGCACAGATACGCAGTATTTT. It is translated as CASGGERGRTDTQYF.